One and the same sample provided the 29 T cell receptor beta chains below, sequenced in a study of cytomegalovirus exposure and HLA in healthy donors. This PCR relied on a set of 60 Vbeta primers and 13 Jbeta primers. Sequencing used immunoSEQ multiplex PCR; TCRdb keeps in-frame clones, though not all of them. The sample lists roughly 190,000 clones; approximately 84% were seen once. The material sequenced was PBMCs. These receptors were taken from a woman in her fifties or sixties in good health and CMV-seropositive.

V usage is TRBV21-1 and J usage is TRBJ1-2; the table assigns TRBD1, which was not confirmed against the DNA. TRBV21-1 is a pseudogene. This CDR3 contains 15 residues. CDR3 region: CASSSGQQNRAGYTF. CDR3 DNA: TGTGCCAGCTCCTCGGGACAGCAAAACAGAGCTGGCTACACCTTC.

J is TRBJ2-3 and V is TRBV7-9; the D gene is possibly TRBD2 (7 bases). The length of the CDR3 is 18 residues. Germline lookup yields CDR1 SEHNR and CDR2 FQNEAQ (reference sequence). The V gene lost 0 bases and the J gene lost 5 bases, with 21 bases spanning the gap. In DNA, the CDR3 is TGTGCCAGCAGCTTAGCGGGGAGGGTGGGGGCGTCGGTAGATACGCAGTATTTT. The encoded protein is CASSLAGRVGASVDTQYF.

The V gene is TRBV5-4, the J gene TRBJ2-1, with TRBD2 matching over 8 bases. Germline V lookup: CDR1 SGHNT, CDR2 YYREEE (reference sequence). Trimming at V came to 4 bases and at J to 5 bases, leaving 8 bases not matched to a gene. The CDR3 consists of 15 residues. This CDR3 reads CASSTTGGPNNEQFF. The CDR3 DNA follows: TGTGCCAGCAGCACCACGGGGGGGCCTAACAATGAGCAGTTCTTC.

The genes are TRBV6-6 and TRBJ2-2; possibly TRBD2 for D (7 bases). Germline V CDR1 and CDR2: MNHNY, SVGAGI (reference sequence). V was shortened by 0 bases and J by 7 bases, with 15 bases between the two germline ends. CDR3 size: 16 residues. CDR3 sequence: CASSYSFRGAGGELFF. The DNA for the CDR3 is TGTGCCAGCAGTTACTCCTTTCGGGGGGCGGGCGGGGAGCTGTTTTTT.

This clone was recorded a few times. This rearrangement joins TRBV7-9 to TRBJ1-6; D possibly corresponds to TRBD1 (6 bases). The germline V gene encodes CDR1 SEHNR and CDR2 FQNEAQ (reference sequence). This CDR3 has 14 residues. V was clipped by 5 bases and J by 7 bases, with 12 bases between them. DNA of the CDR3: TGTGCCAGCAGCCTGGACAGTCCAAATTCACCCCTCCACTTT. It translates to CASSLDSPNSPLHF.

The V gene is TRBV6-5, the J gene TRBJ2-7; 9 nucleotides agree with TRBD1. Germline trimming cut 2 bases from V and 7 bases from J; bases unmatched to any gene: 3. CDR1 MNHEY and CDR2 SVGAGI come from the germline V gene. This CDR3 is 13 amino acids long. CDR3 coding DNA: TGTGCCAGCAGTTACGGGACAGGGCGGGAGCAGTACTTC. Its protein is CASSYGTGREQYF.

This clone was counted only a few times. The genes are TRBV5-4 and TRBJ1-3; D is perhaps TRBD1 (6 bases). The CDR3 length is 16 residues. The germline V gene encodes CDR1 SGHNT and CDR2 YYREEE (reference sequence). Trimming removed 3 bases at V and 0 bases at J, with 13 bases between. The CDR3 DNA is TGTGCCAGCAGCTCTCTCAGGGGCACCTCTGGAAACACCATATATTTT. Translation: CASSSLRGTSGNTIYF.

The table lists this clone with a few counts. The V gene is TRBV29-1, the J gene TRBJ2-2; a possible D gene is TRBD2 (5 bases). V lost 4 bases and J 2 bases, leaving 8 bases between the germline ends. The CDR3 is 13 amino acids. CDR1 and CDR2 from the germline V gene are SQVTM and ANQGSEA. In DNA, the CDR3 is TGCAGCGTTGGCGGGCTTAACACCGGGGAGCTGTTTTTT. It specifies CSVGGLNTGELFF.

V is TRBV6-6 and J is TRBJ2-7, with 7 nucleotides matching TRBD1. Germline loops: CDR1 MNHNY, CDR2 SVGAGI (reference sequence). Trimming at V came to 5 bases and at J to 0 bases, leaving 7 bases not matched to a gene. The CDR3 runs 15 residues. This chain's CDR3 is CASSPSGTASYEQYF. CDR3 sequence (DNA): TGTGCCAGCAGTCCCTCAGGGACAGCCTCCTACGAGCAGTACTTC.

V usage is TRBV27 and J usage is TRBJ2-1; D is possibly TRBD1 (5 bases). Trimming left V 7 bases short and J 9 bases short, with 19 bases between. Germline CDR1 is MNHEY and CDR2 is SMNVEV (reference sequence). The CDR3 covers 14 residues. Here the CDR3 DNA reads TGTGCCAGCACCCGACGCATGGGGCTTTTTGAGCAGTTCTTC. Protein: CASTRRMGLFEQFF.

The chain carries TRBV27 and TRBJ2-1; 8 positions agree with TRBD2. CDR1 is MNHEY, CDR2 SMNVEV, per germline (reference sequence). The CDR3 length is 20 residues. V gave up 1 base and J gave up 5 bases; unmatched junction bases: 19. The CDR3 DNA reads as TGTGCCAGCAGTTTATTGGCGGAGGTGGCGGGGGGACTAGTCAACAATGAGCAGTTCTTC. This encodes CASSLLAEVAGGLVNNEQFF.

The V call is TRBV7-3, the J call TRBJ2-3; TRBD2 matches 11 bases. The CDR3 runs to 15 residues. CDR1 SGHTA and CDR2 FQGTGA come from the germline V gene. V lost 11 bases to trimming and J lost 2 bases; unmatched junction nucleotides: 9. DNA of the CDR3: TGTGCCGCCCTCCTTAGCGGGGGGGCCACAGATACGCAGTATTTT. Translation gives CAALLSGGATDTQYF.

The gene calls are TRBV28 and TRBJ2-5; 7 bases line up with TRBD2. V dropped 1 base and J dropped 1; count of bases not matched to a gene: 15. Germline V gives CDR1 MDHEN, CDR2 SYDVKM. The CDR3 runs 19 residues. The CDR3 here is CASSLSPWTSRYSQETQYF. CDR3 DNA: TGTGCCAGCAGTTTATCGCCCTGGACTAGTCGGTACTCCCAAGAGACCCAGTACTTC.

The gene calls are TRBV18 and TRBJ1-1; TRBD1 aligns across 7 bases. The CDR3 spans 13 residues. CDR1 is KGHSH and CDR2 is LQKENI in the germline V gene. The ends lost 4 bases at V and 7 bases at J; junction bases unmatched: 6. Here the CDR3 reads CASSQQGRNEAFF. CDR3 bases: TGTGCCAGCTCACAACAGGGGAGGAATGAAGCTTTCTTT.

This sequence joins TRBV29-1 and TRBJ2-7; 8 positions agree with TRBD1. CDR3 size: 14 residues. Germline lookup yields CDR1 SQVTM and CDR2 ANQGSEA. V lost 6 bases and J lost 6; bases outside the gene matches: 13. CDR3 sequence (DNA): TGCAGCGTCACAATCGGACAGGGCATAGGCGAGCAGTACTTC. It specifies CSVTIGQGIGEQYF.

V usage is TRBV18 and J usage is TRBJ1-1; 7 bases map to TRBD1. Germline loops: CDR1 KGHSH, CDR2 LQKENI. There are 15 residues in the CDR3. Trimming removed 5 bases from V and 4 bases from J; junction bases left unmatched: 10. CDR3 sequence reads: CASSGEQGLGTEAFF. In nucleotides, the CDR3 is TGTGCCAGCTCAGGAGAACAGGGGTTGGGCACTGAAGCTTTCTTT.

This chain joins TRBV15 and TRBJ2-2, with TRBD2 as a possible D gene (7 bases). The CDR3 runs 17 residues. V lost 2 bases, J lost 0 bases, and 13 bases lay in between. Germline V gene lookup returns CDR1 LNHNV and CDR2 YYDKDF (reference sequence). CDR3 protein: CATSRKRGGTNTGELFF. The DNA for the CDR3 is TGTGCCACCAGCAGAAAGAGGGGGGGAACGAACACCGGGGAGCTGTTTTTT.

The rearrangement uses TRBV5-1 and TRBJ2-5; a possible D gene is TRBD1 (5 bases). There are 14 residues in the CDR3. Germline CDR1 is SGHRS and CDR2 is YFSETQ. V was pared by 2 bases and J by 2 bases, with 10 bases between. Here the CDR3 DNA reads TGCGCCAGCAGCTTTCAGGGCCTGCAAGAGACCCAGTACTTC. Translating gives CASSFQGLQETQYF. Based on the CDR3 plus reference TRBV5-1 and TRBJ2-5, the full variable domain is KAGVTQTPRYLIKTRGQQVTLSCSPISGHRSVSWYQQTPGQGLQFLFEYFSETQRNKGNFPGRFSGRQFSNSRSEMNVSTLELGDSALYLCASSFQGLQETQYFGPGTRLLVL.

This chain connects TRBV30 to TRBJ2-3; perhaps TRBD2 as D (6 bases). The CDR3 runs 14 residues. The germline V gene has CDR1 GTSNPN and CDR2 SVGIG (reference sequence). Trimming took 1 base from V and 0 from J, leaving 8 bases between them. This CDR3 is CAWSGGLSTDTQYF. CDR3 DNA sequence: TGTGCCTGGAGTGGGGGACTGAGCACAGATACGCAGTATTTT.

The chain joins TRBV29-1 to TRBJ1-1; 8 nucleotides match TRBD1. The CDR3 spans 13 residues. The V and J ends lost 5 bases and 1 base, in that order; junction bases with no gene match: 3. The V gene's germline CDR1 is SQVTM and CDR2 ANQGSEA. The CDR3 protein is CSVRGTGNTEAFF. For the CDR3, the DNA is TGCAGCGTTCGCGGGACAGGGAACACTGAAGCTTTCTTT.

The chain has TRBV7-7 and TRBJ2-5, with a possible D match to TRBD2 (5 bases). The DNA end is a closer match to TRBJ2-7, so the J assignment may be wrong. This CDR3 contains 13 residues. CDR1 SSHAT and CDR2 FNYEAQ come from the germline V gene (reference sequence). The CDR3 coding sequence is TGTGCTATACTAGGTCCGCCCGCCTACGAGCAGTACTTC. This encodes CAILGPPAYEQYF.

The chain is built from TRBV6-5 and TRBJ2-7, with a tentative D call TRBD2 (7 bases). The V end was cut by 5 bases, the J end by 2 bases, with 16 bases between. The CDR3 loop spans 15 amino acids. Germline V CDR1 and CDR2: MNHEY, SVGAGI. The CDR3 loop is CASSVRGGGAYEQYF. The CDR3 DNA reads TGTGCCAGCAGTGTGCGAGGGGGGGGAGCCTACGAGCAGTACTTC.

V is TRBV10-3 and J is TRBJ2-6; 7 nucleotides agree with TRBD1. The CDR3 length is 17 residues. The germline V gene has CDR1 ENHRY and CDR2 SYGVKD. The ends lost 0 bases at V and 2 bases at J; junction bases unmatched: 4. The CDR3: CAISESYDRAGANVLTF. In nucleotides, the CDR3 is TGTGCCATCAGTGAGTCATATGACAGGGCTGGGGCCAACGTCCTGACTTTC.

The chain is built from TRBV27 and TRBJ2-5, with 7 bases that match TRBD2. The J call could be wrong; TRBJ2-7 is a better fit for the DNA end. Germline V lookup: CDR1 MNHEY, CDR2 SMNVEV (reference sequence). The CDR3 has 13 amino acids. CDR3 region: CASSELAAYEQYF. The CDR3 region has the DNA TGTGCCAGCAGTGAGCTAGCGGCGTACGAGCAGTACTTC.

This chain uses TRBV2 with TRBJ2-7; weak D call: TRBD2 (6 bases). V was clipped by 7 bases and J by 4 bases, with 11 bases between them. Germline V gene sequence: CDR1 SNHLY, CDR2 FYNNEI. The CDR3 extends over 12 amino acids. DNA for the CDR3: TGTGCCAGCACCGGGACTCAATACGAGCAGTACTTC. Translated, it gives CASTGTQYEQYF.

This chain links TRBV18 with TRBJ1-5, with TRBD1 matching 9 bases. The CDR3 sequence is 15 residues long. Trimming removed 2 bases from V and 6 bases from J; junction bases left unmatched: 5. Germline CDR1 reads KGHSH; CDR2 reads LQKENI. The CDR3 sequence is CASSPTGGGGQPQHF. The CDR3 bases are TGTGCCAGCTCACCAACAGGGGGCGGGGGTCAGCCCCAGCATTTT.

The gene calls are TRBV12-5 and TRBJ1-5; the match to TRBD1 covers 9 bases. Germline V gives CDR1 LGHNT, CDR2 FRNRAP. The CDR3 extends over 15 amino acids. V was pared by 3 bases and J by 3 bases, with 3 bases of the junction left unmatched. The DNA of the CDR3 is TGTGCTAGTGGTTTAGGGGACAGGGCCAATCAGCCCCAGCATTTT. As protein: CASGLGDRANQPQHF.

The chain links TRBV9 to TRBJ1-2; 10 bases map to TRBD1. Germline CDR1 SGDLS, CDR2 YYNGEE. The CDR3 has 12 residues. V lost 0 bases and J lost 11; bases outside the gene matches: 1. CDR3: CASSVGGQGYTF. The CDR3 nucleotides read TGTGCCAGCAGCGTAGGGGGACAGGGGTACACCTTC.

The V and J genes are TRBV7-2 and TRBJ2-3; D not resolved. The CDR3 consists of 14 residues. Trimming removed 1 base at V and 2 bases at J, with 7 bases between. Germline V gene sequence: CDR1 SGHTA, CDR2 FQGNSA. Here the CDR3 reads CASSLGPITDTQYF. The DNA for the CDR3 is TGTGCCAGCAGCTTAGGGCCCATCACAGATACGCAGTATTTT.